This T cell receptor beta chain was captured in a study of cytomegalovirus exposure and HLA in healthy donors. The PCR had 60 Vbeta and 13 Jbeta primers. Produced via immunoSEQ multiplex PCR; TCRdb's table is partial and in-frame only. The table lists around 110,000 clones, about 60% of them singletons, with around 2.2% in the top ten. V was pared by 6 bases and J by 3 bases, with 9 bases between. This CDR3 spans 12 amino acids. The V gene's germline CDR1 is SNHLY and CDR2 FYNNEI. This sequence was found in a woman in her twenties or thirties in good health and CMV-seronegative. V usage is TRBV2 and J usage is TRBJ2-7; D remains unclear. Sequencing used PBMCs. The CDR3 DNA is TGTGCCAGCAGAGACAACCACTACGAGCAGTACTTC. Protein: CASRDNHYEQYF.